This T cell receptor beta chain originates from a study of tumour-infiltrating T cells in Burkitt lymphoma. Study-wide background: Repertoire clonality predicted overall and progression-free survival.

Germline CDR1 is SQVTM and CDR2 is ANQGSEA. This CDR3 contains 13 residues. Trimming took 8 bases from V and 7 from J, leaving 18 bases between them. The data were produced by immunoSEQ multiplex PCR, yet TCRdb's version contains in-frame clones alone and is incomplete. The data contain fewer than 8,500 clones, 73% of them singletons. This TCR was sampled from a human donor with diffuse large B-cell lymphoma. The material sequenced was tumor tissue. The chain joins TRBV29-1 to TRBJ1-5; tentative D call: TRBD1 (5 bases). Here the CDR3 reads CSISGGLGQPQHF. Written as DNA, the CDR3 is TGCAGCATCTCGGGGGGGTTGGGGCAGCCCCAGCATTTT.